The T cell receptor (beta chain) described here comes from a study of chemoradiotherapy in HPV16-positive cancers. Regarding this clone: Antigen specificity is unknown.

General study results and limits: During treatment, candidate HPV-specific clones and E7-related motifs expanded in tumor.

Measured with immunoSEQ multiplex PCR; TCRdb has only the in-frame clones, and not every one. Of under 10,000 clones listed, over 70% were seen once; the top ten hold 6.5% to 9.5%. This TCR came from a human donor with HPV-associated anogenital cancer. The sample was collected from a patient who underwent chemoradiotherapy.

The CDR3 region is CASSLIEGPYGELFF. The CDR3 coding sequence is TGTGCCAGCAGTCTAATAGAAGGGCCCTACGGGGAGCTGTTTTTT. The chain uses TRBV2 and TRBJ2-2; D remains unclear. This CDR3 has 15 residues. The V and J ends lost 5 bases and 7 bases respectively, with 17 bases between them. Looked up from germline, CDR1 is SNHLY and CDR2 is FYNNEI.